Given below is one T cell receptor beta chain in context. This sample is part of a study of early stage breast cancer tumors. Sampling of the adjacent normal breast tissue occurred 2-4 cm from the tumor. TCRdb's table, derived via immunoSEQ multiplex PCR, lists solely in-frame clones and lacks some. The data contain over 8,500 clones, about two thirds of them singletons. Germline CDR1 SNHLY, CDR2 FYNNEI. The CDR3 totals 14 residues. V lost 7 bases and J 4 bases, leaving 17 bases between the germline ends. The sequenced sample was normal breast tissue next to the tumor. This chain links TRBV2 with TRBJ2-7; possibly TRBD1 for D (7 bases). This receptor was obtained from a person between 55 and 70 years old with breast cancer. The CDR3 loop reads CASIPGQGGYEQYF. CDR3 bases: TGTGCCAGCATCCCCGGGCAGGGGGGTTACGAGCAGTACTTC.